The sample holds many counts of the clone carrying this T cell receptor beta chain. These data come from a study of T-cell reconstitution after alpha-beta-depleted transplantation in children. Unique molecular identifiers were used in preparing the TCRbeta library. MiXCR, applied by TCRdb to the PCR reads, yields one record per CDR3 protein. The data contain about 270,000 distinct CDR3 sequences, approximately 9.8% of them singletons. This specimen consisted of PBMCs from the stem cell graft donor, obtained from the stem cell graft. The origin of this receptor is a human donor who donated a stem cell graft to a child with SCID.

As DNA, the CDR3 is TGCGCCAGCAGTGAGTCGTCGGGACTAGCGGGGCTGTTCTTC. It translates to CASSESSGLAGLFF. This chain joins TRBV10-2 and TRBJ2-1, with 13 bases matching TRBD2. Germline V gene sequence: CDR1 WSHSY, CDR2 SAAADI. V gave up 0 bases and J gave up 15 bases; unmatched junction bases: 5. The CDR3 runs 14 residues.